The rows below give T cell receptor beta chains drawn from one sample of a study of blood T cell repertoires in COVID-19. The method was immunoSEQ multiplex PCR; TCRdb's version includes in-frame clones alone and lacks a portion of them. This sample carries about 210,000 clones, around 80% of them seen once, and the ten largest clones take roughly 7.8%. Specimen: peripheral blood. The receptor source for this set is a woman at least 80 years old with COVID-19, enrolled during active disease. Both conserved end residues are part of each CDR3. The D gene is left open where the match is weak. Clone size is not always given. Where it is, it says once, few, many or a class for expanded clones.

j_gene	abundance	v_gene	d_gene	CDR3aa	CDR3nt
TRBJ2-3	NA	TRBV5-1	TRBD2	CASSLATSGTTDTQYF	TGCGCCAGCAGCTTGGCGACTAGCGGGACCACAGATACGCAGTATTTT
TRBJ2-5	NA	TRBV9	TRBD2	CASSLTSGRTWETQYF	TGTGCCAGCAGCTTGACTAGCGGGAGGACGTGGGAGACCCAGTACTTC
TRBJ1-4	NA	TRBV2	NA	CASSEDGHGLFF	TGTGCCAGCAGTGAAGATGGACACGGACTGTTTTTT
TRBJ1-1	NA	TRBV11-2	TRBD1	CASSWGTVPIEAFF	TGTGCCAGCAGCTGGGGGACAGTCCCCATTGAAGCTTTCTTT
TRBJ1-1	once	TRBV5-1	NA	CASSSEGRTEAFF	TGCGCCAGCAGCTCAGAAGGGAGGACTGAAGCTTTCTTT
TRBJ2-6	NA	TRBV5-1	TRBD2	CASSLPSGVSGANVLTF	TGCGCCAGCAGCTTGCCTAGCGGAGTTTCTGGGGCCAACGTCCTGACTTTC
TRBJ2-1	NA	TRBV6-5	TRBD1	CASRKDRVANNEQFF	TGTGCCAGCAGGAAGGACAGGGTGGCGAACAATGAGCAGTTCTTC
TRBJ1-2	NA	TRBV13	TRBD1	CASSLVGQDYGYTF	TGTGCCAGCAGCTTGGTGGGACAGGATTATGGCTACACCTTC
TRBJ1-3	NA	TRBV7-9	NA	CASSLQGTVLHTIYF	TGTGCCAGCAGCTTACAGGGGACCGTTCTCCACACCATATATTTT
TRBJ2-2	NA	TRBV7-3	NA	CASSYGTPLHTGELFF	TGTGCCAGCAGCTACGGGACTCCCCTTCACACCGGGGAGCTGTTTTTT
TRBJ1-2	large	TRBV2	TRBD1	CASSRSRQGADYGYTF	TGTGCCAGCAGTCGGTCCCGACAGGGGGCTGACTATGGCTACACCTTC
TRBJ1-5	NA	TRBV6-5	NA	CASQTEFNQPQHF	TGTGCCAGCCAGACAGAATTCAATCAGCCCCAGCATTTT
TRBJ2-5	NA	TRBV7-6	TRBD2	CASSLGRLAGARETQYF	TGTGCCAGCAGCTTAGGACGACTAGCGGGAGCACGGGAGACCCAGTACTTC
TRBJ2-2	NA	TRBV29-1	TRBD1	CSARQGATGELFF	TGCAGCGCCAGGCAGGGGGCGACCGGGGAGCTGTTTTTT
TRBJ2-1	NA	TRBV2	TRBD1	CASSESAGGYEQFF	TGTGCCAGCAGTGAATCGGCAGGGGGCTATGAGCAGTTCTTC
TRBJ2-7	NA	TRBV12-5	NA	CASGLVLWDINYEQYF	TGTGCTAGTGGTTTGGTACTCTGGGACATTAACTACGAGCAGTACTTC
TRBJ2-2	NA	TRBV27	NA	CASRPNSLTGEELFF	TGTGCCAGCAGGCCCAATTCTTTGACAGGAGAGGAGCTGTTTTTT
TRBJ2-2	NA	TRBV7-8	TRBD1	CASSPTKEGAGGELFF	TGTGCCAGCAGCCCCACCAAAGAGGGGGCAGGCGGGGAGCTGTTTTTT
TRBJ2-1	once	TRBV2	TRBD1	CASSEPRGRTEQFF	TGTGCCAGCAGTGAACCCAGGGGGCGGACTGAGCAGTTCTTC
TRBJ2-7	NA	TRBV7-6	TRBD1	CASSQGTGDYEQYF	TGTGCCAGCAGCCAGGGGACAGGGGACTACGAGCAGTACTTC
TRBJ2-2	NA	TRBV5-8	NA	CASSWGQGTIGELFF	TGTGCCAGCAGCTGGGGGCAGGGCACGATCGGGGAGCTGTTTTTT
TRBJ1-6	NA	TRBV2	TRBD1	CASRGDRGTSDSPLHF	TGTGCCAGCAGGGGGGACAGGGGCACATCCGATTCACCCCTCCACTTT
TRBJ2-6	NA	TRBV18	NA	CASSPLGGSGANVLTF	TGTGCCAGCTCACCGCTAGGGGGCTCTGGGGCCAACGTCCTGACTTTC
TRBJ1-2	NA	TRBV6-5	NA	CASSSVEAHGYTF	TGTGCCAGCAGTTCAGTGGAGGCTCATGGCTACACCTTC
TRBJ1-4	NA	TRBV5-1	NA	CASSLDISNEKLFF	TGCGCCAGCAGCTTGGACATTTCTAATGAAAAACTGTTTTTT
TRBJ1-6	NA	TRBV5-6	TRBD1	CASSLATGGNSPLHF	TGTGCCAGCAGCTTGGCGACAGGGGGTAATTCACCCCTCCACTTT
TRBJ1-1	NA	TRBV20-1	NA	CSASGSGRNTEAFF	TGCAGTGCTAGTGGCTCTGGTAGAAACACTGAAGCTTTCTTT
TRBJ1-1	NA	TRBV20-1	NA	CTPSSGGEAFF	TGCACCCCCTCTTCGGGTGGGGAAGCTTTCTTT
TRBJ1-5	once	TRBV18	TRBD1	CASSPTAGGTNQPQHF	TGTGCCAGCTCACCAACCGCAGGGGGCACAAATCAGCCCCAGCATTTT
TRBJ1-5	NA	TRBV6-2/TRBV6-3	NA	CASSNQMSQHF	TGTGCCAGCAGTAACCAGATGTCCCAGCATTTT
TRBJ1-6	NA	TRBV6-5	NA	CASSYYAGVNSPLHF	TGTGCCAGCAGTTACTACGCAGGGGTAAATTCACCCCTCCACTTT
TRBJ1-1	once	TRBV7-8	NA	CASSLLPDIEAFF	TGTGCCAGCAGCTTACTCCCAGACATTGAAGCTTTCTTT
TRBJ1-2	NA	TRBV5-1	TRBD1	CASSLEGTGRANYGYTF	TGCGCCAGCAGCTTGGAGGGGACAGGGAGAGCTAACTATGGCTACACCTTC
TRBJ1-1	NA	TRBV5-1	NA	CASSADRGREAFF	TGCGCCAGCAGCGCCGACCGGGGGAGGGAAGCTTTCTTT
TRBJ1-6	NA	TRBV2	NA	CASSWRSSYNSPLHF	TGTGCCAGCAGTTGGAGGAGCTCCTATAATTCACCCCTCCACTTT